These T cell receptor beta chains were read from a single sample in a study of identical twins. TCRdb re-called the 5' RACE reads with MiXCR, one entry per CDR3 protein. The sample includes some 730,000 distinct CDR3 sequences, about 20% of them seen just once. These data also featured in a second study, about T cells expressing NK-cell markers.

The sequencing sample was made of PBMCs. The receptors here all came from a woman aged 18-29 years in good health. The CDR3 runs from the conserved cysteine through the conserved F or W. D genes are given only for firm matches. Some rows have no size entry. The others give once, few or many, or a class for an expanded clone.

-	few	TRBJ1-2	TRBV12-3/TRBV12-4	TGTGCCAGCAGTTTATGGCCGGGTGGCTACACCTTC	CASSLWPGGYTF
-	few	TRBJ1-6	TRBV6-1	TGTGCCAGCAAGCCAAACGTAGGGAATTCACCCCTCCACTTT	CASKPNVGNSPLHF
-	few	TRBJ2-2	TRBV27	TGTGCCAGCAGCCTCCGGGCCACGAACACCGGGGAGCTGTTTTTT	CASSLRATNTGELFF
TRBD1	-	TRBJ2-3	TRBV12-3/TRBV12-4	TGTGCCAGCGGTCAGCCGGGACAGGGGAAAGATACGCAGTATTTT	CASGQPGQGKDTQYF
-	-	TRBJ2-6	TRBV12-3/TRBV12-4	TGTGCCAGCAGAGCTCAGGGCTCTGGGGCCAACGTCCTGACTTTC	CASRAQGSGANVLTF
-	few	TRBJ2-7	TRBV7-7	TGTGCCAGCAGCTTAGGAGGGGTGGGAGAGAGCATCTACGAGCAGTACTTC	CASSLGGVGESIYEQYF
TRBD1	few	TRBJ2-1	TRBV2	TGTGCCAGCACCGGGAGAACCGGGACAGGGATGAATGAGCAGTTCTTC	CASTGRTGTGMNEQFF
-	few	TRBJ1-6	TRBV6-1	TGTGCCAGCAGCCGCCGGGGTAACGATGGATCACCCCTCCACTTT	CASSRRGNDGSPLHF
-	few	TRBJ2-6	TRBV12-3/TRBV12-4	TGTGCCAGCAGTTTAGTGGAATCTGGGGCCAACGTCCTGACTTTC	CASSLVESGANVLTF
-	few	TRBJ1-1	TRBV12-3/TRBV12-4	TGTGCCAGCCTACAGGGAGGTTTGTCTGAAGCTTTCTTT	CASLQGGLSEAFF
-	few	TRBJ2-5	TRBV5-1	TGCGCCAGCAGCTTTATCCAGGGAGAAGAGACCCAGTACTTC	CASSFIQGEETQYF
-	-	TRBJ1-5	TRBV6-1	TGTGCCAGCAGCCCGAACACGGGGGGGAGTATTAGCAATCAGCCCCAGCATTTT	CASSPNTGGSISNQPQHF
-	-	TRBJ2-1	TRBV3-1	TGTGCCAGCAGCAGATCTGAGTACAATGAGCAGTTCTTC	CASSRSEYNEQFF
-	many	TRBJ2-1	TRBV6-2/TRBV6-3	TGTGCCAGCAGTTACTCGAACCCCAGGGTCGACAATGAGCAGTTCTTC	CASSYSNPRVDNEQFF
TRBD1	few	TRBJ2-1	TRBV24-1	TGTGCCACCAGTGATCAGGGACAGGGCCGCGATGAGCAGTTCTTC	CATSDQGQGRDEQFF
-	-	TRBJ2-7	TRBV6-2/TRBV6-3	TGTGCCAGCAGTTATCTGACAGGCACCTACGAGCAGTACTTC	CASSYLTGTYEQYF
-	-	TRBJ2-3	TRBV6-2/TRBV6-3	TGTGCCAGCGCCAGACTCGAGACGCAGTATTTT	CASARLETQYF
TRBD2	-	TRBJ2-1	TRBV20-1	TGCAGTGCTAGTGGGGGCCCGGGACTAGCGCCCAATGAGCAGTTCTTC	CSASGGPGLAPNEQFF
TRBD2	few	TRBJ2-5	TRBV6-1	TGTGCCAGCAGTCCTAGCGGGAGGGCCCCAGAGACCCAGTACTTC	CASSPSGRAPETQYF
-	-	TRBJ1-1	TRBV25-1	TGTGCCAGCAGTGCGCCCCGACGGGGTAGGACTGAAGCTTTCTTT	CASSAPRRGRTEAFF
-	few	TRBJ2-4	TRBV15	TGTGCCACCGGCCCCTCGGGCAAAAACATTCAGTACTTC	CATGPSGKNIQYF
TRBD2	-	TRBJ2-7	TRBV6-1	TGTGCCAGCACCTCCGGGACTAGCGGTTCCTACGAGCAGTACTTC	CASTSGTSGSYEQYF
-	-	TRBJ2-7	TRBV12-3/TRBV12-4	TGTGCCAGCAGTTTATCCCTCACCCACTCCTACGAGCAGTACTTC	CASSLSLTHSYEQYF
-	-	TRBJ2-2	TRBV7-8	TGTGCCAGCAGCTTACGGTTCAGCGCGAACACCGGGGAGCTGTTTTTT	CASSLRFSANTGELFF
-	-	TRBJ2-3	TRBV7-2	TGTGCCAGCAGCGGATCAGTCCGAGATACGCAGTATTTT	CASSGSVRDTQYF
-	-	TRBJ1-4	TRBV12-3/TRBV12-4	TGTGCCAGCAGTTTAGGTCTTTTCGGCAGGGGAAGTGAAAAACTGTTTTTT	CASSLGLFGRGSEKLFF
-	few	TRBJ2-1	TRBV12-3/TRBV12-4	TGTGCCAGCAGTCCCGCTTTCGGGCGGGTGGTTGGGTTCTTC	CASSPAFGRVVGFF
-	many	TRBJ2-5	TRBV15	TGTGCCACCAGCACCCCGGAGGGCCGTCCGACCCAGTACTTC	CATSTPEGRPTQYF
-	-	TRBJ2-7	TRBV20-1	TGCAGTGCTAGATCCGGCTGGTCGCGGTACGAGCAGTACTTC	CSARSGWSRYEQYF